Listed below are T cell receptor beta chains from one sample, sequenced in a study of early T cells in non-severe SARS-CoV-2 infection. TCRdb recomputed calls from the 5' RACE reads with MiXCR, one row per CDR3 protein. This sample has about 31,000 distinct CDR3 sequences, with roughly 5.7% found just once. Sequencing was performed on whole blood. The receptors originated from an adult who was a healthcare worker with PCR-confirmed SARS-CoV-2 infection or an uninfected control (not recorded which). The CDR3 runs from the conserved cysteine through the conserved F or W. D genes are given only for firm matches. The size field is filled for only some rows; it gives once, few, many or a size class.

D gene	J gene	V gene	clone size	CDR3 DNA	CDR3 protein
TRBD2	TRBJ2-1	TRBV6-2/TRBV6-3	few	TGTGCCAGCAGTTTCGCTAGCGGGAGGGCTCGGGGCGAGCAGTTCTTC	CASSFASGRARGEQFF
-	TRBJ2-1	TRBV7-9	many	TGTGCCAGCAGCTCCCCACGGAAAAGCTCCTACAATGAGCAGTTCTTC	CASSSPRKSSYNEQFF
-	TRBJ1-2	TRBV7-2	many	TGTGCCAGCAGCCCCAGTCCTAACTATGGCTACACCTTC	CASSPSPNYGYTF
TRBD2	TRBJ2-1	TRBV5-1	few	TGCGCCAGCAGCGGGGGGGACCGATACAATGAGCAGTTCTTC	CASSGGDRYNEQFF
-	TRBJ2-7	TRBV6-2/TRBV6-3	many	TGTGCCAGCAGTTACTCGTCAGAGCAGTACTTC	CASSYSSEQYF
-	TRBJ2-7	TRBV7-2	many	TGTGCCAGCAGCATGAGGGGGACTTTCGACGAGCAGTACTTC	CASSMRGTFDEQYF
-	TRBJ2-1	TRBV5-1	few	TGCGCCAGCCAGGGGCCAGGGTCCTACAATGAGCAGTTCTTC	CASQGPGSYNEQFF
-	TRBJ1-3	TRBV20-1	many	TGCAGTGCTGGCGACGGCCCCGGAGGAAACACCATATATTTT	CSAGDGPGGNTIYF
-	TRBJ2-3	TRBV7-2	-	TGTGCCAGCAGCCTACTAGCCGGCACAGATACGCAGTATTTT	CASSLLAGTDTQYF
-	TRBJ1-2	TRBV12-3/TRBV12-4	-	TGTGCCAGCAGTGAGGCGGGGAGCTATGGCTACACCTTC	CASSEAGSYGYTF